One and the same sample provided the 25 T cell receptor beta chains below, sequenced in a study of OX40 agonist ivuxolimab in advanced cancers. The data were produced by immunoSEQ multiplex PCR, yet TCRdb's version contains in-frame clones alone and is incomplete. The sample lists roughly 52,000 clones; 65% to 80% were seen once. Sample: CD4+ or CD8+ T cells sorted from blood, taken in a trial of the OX40 agonist ivuxolimab. These receptors all come from an adult with an advanced solid tumor such as melanoma, head and neck, liver or kidney cancer.

V and J are TRBV5-5 and TRBJ1-1; D call uncertain. The CDR3 is 12 amino acids. V dropped 0 bases and J dropped 4 bases, with 4 bases sitting between them. The germline gives CDR1 SGHKS, CDR2 YYEKEE (reference sequence). This chain's CDR3 is CASSLATTEAFF. CDR3 sequence (DNA): TGTGCCAGCAGCTTGGCCACCACTGAAGCTTTCTTT.

The chain is built from TRBV6-5 and TRBJ1-1; maybe TRBD1 (6 bases). V lost 2 bases to trimming and J lost 5 bases, with 12 bases between them. The germline CDR1 and CDR2 sequences are MNHEY and SVGAGI. The CDR3 contains 14 residues. CDR3 sequence: CASSYGTGWTEAFF. In DNA, the CDR3 is TGTGCCAGCAGTTACGGTACAGGGTGGACTGAAGCTTTCTTT.

This clone showed up just a few times. This sequence joins TRBV7-2 and TRBJ2-1; TRBD1 matches 9 bases. Looked up from germline, CDR1 is SGHTA and CDR2 is FQGNSA. V lost 3 bases to trimming and J lost 4 bases; unmatched junction nucleotides: 7. The CDR3 runs 16 residues. For the CDR3, the DNA is TGTGCCAGCAGCTTCGCCGGGACAGGGACATACAATGAGCAGTTCTTC. This codes for CASSFAGTGTYNEQFF.

J is TRBJ1-1 and V is TRBV19; the D is unclear. Germline V gives CDR1 LNHDA, CDR2 SQIVND (reference sequence). V was clipped by 8 bases and J by 1 base, with 11 bases between them. The CDR3 is 13 residues long. This CDR3 is CASAITANTEAFF. The DNA of the CDR3 is TGTGCCAGTGCCATCACAGCGAACACTGAAGCTTTCTTT. The full variable domain, its missing parts supplied by reference TRBV19 and TRBJ1-1, is DGGITQSPKYLFRKEGQNVTLSCEQNLNHDAMYWYRQDPGQGLRLIYYSQIVNDFQKGDIAEGYSVSREKKESFPLTVTSAQKNPTAFYLCASAITANTEAFFGQGTRLTVV.

This clone was recorded a few times. The chain has TRBV18 and TRBJ1-5; 7 positions match TRBD1. J gave up 1 base and V 6 bases, and 3 bases lay outside the gene matches. Germline-derived CDR1 and CDR2 are KGHSH and LQKENI. This CDR3 spans 14 amino acids. The CDR3 is CASSLTGSNQPQHF. CDR3 sequence (DNA): TGTGCCAGCTCGCTGACAGGGAGCAATCAGCCCCAGCATTTT.

The chain uses TRBV7-3 and TRBJ2-1, with 13 bases fitting TRBD2. This CDR3 is 15 amino acids long. CDR1 is SGHTA and CDR2 is FQGTGA in the germline V gene. With V trimmed by 2 bases and J by 6 bases, 1 base remained unmatched. CDR3 amino acids: CASSLRTSGGNEQFF. CDR3 in DNA: TGTGCCAGCAGCTTACGGACTAGCGGGGGCAATGAGCAGTTCTTC.

V gene TRBV18 combines with J gene TRBJ2-2; the D is unclear. CDR1 is KGHSH, CDR2 LQKENI, per germline. CDR3 length: 13 residues. With 5 bases removed from V and 1 base from J, the gap between germline ends came to 5 bases. The CDR3 sequence: CASSSGNTGELFF. The CDR3 DNA follows: TGTGCCAGCTCATCGGGGAACACCGGGGAGCTGTTTTTT.

The chain links TRBV28 to TRBJ1-3; no reliable D call. Germline V CDR1 and CDR2: MDHEN, SYDVKM. CDR3 length: 12 amino acids. The V and J ends lost 11 bases and 0 bases respectively, with 8 bases between them. For the CDR3, the DNA is TGTGCCGGGCGGAGCTCTGGAAACACCATATATTTT. Its translation: CAGRSSGNTIYF.

The CDR3 DNA reads TGTGCCAGCAGCTTAGAGGGGACTCGGGACGCCAATGAGCAGTTCTTC. Its translation: CASSLEGTRDANEQFF. J is TRBJ2-1 and V is TRBV7-3; a possible D gene is TRBD2 (6 bases). CDR1 and CDR2 from the germline V gene are SGHTA and FQGTGA. This CDR3 has 16 residues. V lost 2 bases and J lost 6, with 17 bases in between.

The V call is TRBV7-2, the J call TRBJ2-7; 7 bases line up with TRBD2. V lost 0 bases and J lost 5; bases outside the gene matches: 4. Germline V CDR1 and CDR2: SGHTA, FQGNSA. The CDR3 extends over 14 amino acids. The CDR3, as DNA: TGTGCCAGCAGCTTAGCGGTGACTAGCAACGAGCAGTACTTC. Translating gives CASSLAVTSNEQYF.

The chain uses TRBV11-3 and TRBJ2-1; a weak D match, TRBD1 (7 bases). Trimming cost V 4 bases and J 4 bases, with 17 bases left between them. Germline CDR1 is SGHNT and CDR2 is YENEEA. There are 16 residues in the CDR3. The CDR3 loop is CASSSSTGRRYNEQFF. DNA for the CDR3: TGTGCCAGCAGCTCGTCGACAGGGAGGCGTTACAATGAGCAGTTCTTC.

This rearrangement joins TRBV2 to TRBJ1-2; D might be TRBD1 (5 bases). Trimming took off 1 base at V and 8 bases at J, with 14 bases between the two ends. Germline CDR1 is SNHLY and CDR2 is FYNNEI. The CDR3 sequence is 14 residues long. The CDR3 is CASSEEGRAGGYTF. The CDR3 DNA follows: TGTGCCAGCAGTGAAGAAGGCAGGGCAGGCGGCTACACCTTC.

The DNA for the CDR3 is TGTGCCACGTCCTCAGGGGGCGATAATGAAAAACTGTTTTTT. As protein: CATSSGGDNEKLFF. This chain links TRBV28 with TRBJ1-4; 8 nucleotides match TRBD1. CDR1 and CDR2 (germline): MDHEN, SYDVKM. J lost 4 bases, V lost 10 bases, and 8 bases had no gene match. The CDR3 runs to 14 residues.

J is TRBJ2-1 and V is TRBV7-2; TRBD2 matches 9 bases. Germline-derived CDR1 and CDR2 are SGHTA and FQGNSA. Germline trimming cut 5 bases from V and 0 bases from J; bases unmatched to any gene: 8. The CDR3 has 17 residues. The CDR3 sequence is CASSPKGSGSSYNEQFF. Written as DNA, the CDR3 is TGTGCCAGCAGCCCGAAGGGTAGCGGGAGCTCCTACAATGAGCAGTTCTTC. The full variable domain, completed using reference TRBV7-2 and TRBJ2-1, is GAGVSQSPSNKVTEKGKDVELRCDPISGHTALYWYRQSLGQGLEFLIYFQGNSAPDKSGLPSDRFSAERTGGSVSTLTIQRTQQEDSAVYLCASSPKGSGSSYNEQFFGPGTRLTVL.

The chain carries TRBV5-6 and TRBJ1-1, with D tentatively TRBD1 (5 bases). V was cut by 0 bases and J by 4 bases, with 10 bases left in between. CDR1 and CDR2 from the germline V gene are SGHDT and YYEEEE. The CDR3 is 14 residues long. The CDR3 DNA sequence: TGTGCCAGCAGCTTGGGGAGGGGAGGCACTGAAGCTTTCTTT. Its translation: CASSLGRGGTEAFF.

This clone was counted once. V and J are TRBV4-1 and TRBJ1-2; D ambiguous. This CDR3 is built from 14 residues. Trimming took off 3 bases at V and 0 bases at J, with 8 bases between the two ends. Germline values: CDR1 MGHRA, CDR2 YSYEKL. The CDR3 reads CASSHRLANYGYTF. The CDR3 nucleotides are TGCGCCAGCAGCCACAGGCTTGCTAACTATGGCTACACCTTC.

J is TRBJ2-7 and V is TRBV2; D might be TRBD1 (5 bases). Trimming removed 7 bases at V and 0 bases at J, with 13 bases between. The CDR3 is made up of 14 amino acids. Germline loops: CDR1 SNHLY, CDR2 FYNNEI. The CDR3 coding sequence is TGTGCCAGCAATTCACAGGTTAGCTCCTACGAGCAGTACTTC. It yields the protein CASNSQVSSYEQYF. Based on the CDR3 plus reference TRBV2 and TRBJ2-7, the full variable domain is EPEVTQTPSHQVTQMGQEVILRCVPISNHLYFYWYRQILGQKVEFLVSFYNNEISEKSEIFDDQFSVERPDGSNFTLKIRSTKLEDSAMYFCASNSQVSSYEQYFGPGTRLTVT.

The CDR3 DNA is TGCGCCAGCAGGACTAGCGAAGGCTACGAGCAGTACTTC. It encodes CASRTSEGYEQYF. The chain is built from TRBV10-1 and TRBJ2-7, with 8 bases that match TRBD2. CDR3 length equals 13 residues. V was pared by 6 bases and J by 3 bases, with 4 bases of the junction left unmatched. Germline lookup yields CDR1 WNHNN and CDR2 SYGVQD (reference sequence).

The chain is built from TRBV10-3 and TRBJ2-1; 9 nucleotides align to TRBD2. Per germline, CDR1 ENHRY and CDR2 SYGVKD. Losses at the gene ends were 7 bases for V and 3 bases for J; bases not matched to a gene: 4. CDR3 length: 14 residues. In nucleotides, the CDR3 is TGTGCCATCAAAGAACTAGCGGGCTACAATGAGCAGTTCTTC. This gives the protein CAIKELAGYNEQFF.

This chain uses TRBV9 with TRBJ2-7; no firm D call. V lost 4 bases to trimming and J lost 7 bases, with 15 bases between them. The CDR3 consists of 13 residues. The germline V gene has CDR1 SGDLS and CDR2 YYNGEE. The CDR3, as DNA: TGTGCCAGCAGCCGACAACCCCTGGGAGAGCAGTACTTC. Residues: CASSRQPLGEQYF.

The V and J genes are TRBV7-8 and TRBJ1-5; D uncertain. Germline V gene data show CDR1 as SGHVS and CDR2 as FQNEAQ. The ends were cut back, 5 bases at V and 1 base at J, with 9 bases in the middle. The CDR3 contains 14 residues. The CDR3 loop reads CASSASGSNQPQHF. CDR3 nucleotide sequence: TGTGCCAGCAGCGCGAGTGGGAGCAATCAGCCCCAGCATTTT. Filled out from reference TRBV7-8 and TRBJ1-5, the complete variable domain reads GAGVSQSPRYKVAKRGQDVALRCDPISGHVSLFWYQQALGQGPEFLTYFQNEAQLDKSGLPSDRFFAERPEGSVSTLKIQRTQQEDSAVYLCASSASGSNQPQHFGDGTRLSIL.

The chain couples TRBV4-1 to TRBJ2-3, with 9 bases that match TRBD1. The CDR3 is 18 amino acids. Germline V gene lookup returns CDR1 MGHRA and CDR2 YSYEKL. V trimming: 4 bases; J trimming: 2 bases; junction bases outside the gene matches: 13. DNA for the CDR3: TGCGCCAGCAGCCCCTATCTAAGGAGGACAGGGGACACAGATACGCAGTATTTT. Translating it yields CASSPYLRRTGDTDTQYF.

This sequence joins TRBV5-1 and TRBJ2-7, with TRBD2 as a possible D gene (5 bases). This CDR3 is built from 14 residues. The germline V gene encodes CDR1 SGHRS and CDR2 YFSETQ. V was clipped by 0 bases and J by 7 bases, with 14 bases between them. Here the CDR3 reads CASSLDPLSGEQYF. DNA of the CDR3: TGCGCCAGCAGCTTGGATCCTCTTTCGGGAGAGCAGTACTTC.

The sample holds a few counts of this clone. The genes are TRBV2 and TRBJ2-7; the D gene is possibly TRBD2 (6 bases). Between the trimmed V and J ends, which lost 8 bases and 0 bases, there was a span of 11 bases. CDR1 and CDR2 (germline): SNHLY, FYNNEI. CDR3 length: 13 residues. As DNA, the CDR3 is TGTGCCAGCTTAGCGGCCCTCTCCTACGAGCAGTACTTC. It specifies CASLAALSYEQYF.

CDR3 region: CASSLTWGTEAFF. As DNA, the CDR3 is TGCGCCAGCAGTCTCACTTGGGGAACTGAAGCTTTCTTT. This rearrangement joins TRBV5-1 to TRBJ1-1; no definite D call. This CDR3 region has 13 residues. Trimming pared 5 bases from V and 5 bases from J, leaving 13 bases between. In germline, CDR1 is SGHRS, CDR2 YFSETQ.